This T cell receptor beta chain was found in a study of CD4 and CD8 cells across lung adenocarcinoma regions. This clonotype was picked up many times. This CDR3 is 13 amino acids long. The germline CDR1 and CDR2 sequences are MNHNS and SASEGT. Via MiXCR, TCRdb re-called the PCR reads, giving one row per CDR3 protein. Here the sample spans tens of thousands of distinct CDR3 sequences, roughly 50% being singletons. Samples came from patients with localized non-small cell lung adenocarcinoma. Source material: CD8+ T cells from the center of a lung tumor. This TCR was recovered from a male donor with lung adenocarcinoma. The CD4 and CD8 labels of this study may be unreliable. The V call is TRBV6-1, the J call TRBJ2-1; TRBD2 matches 7 bases. Judging by the DNA end, TRBJ2-7 fits better; the J call may be wrong. CDR3 nucleotides: TGTGCCAGCAGTCCAGTTGACTCGGGGGGGCAGTACTTC. It translates to CASSPVDSGGQYF.